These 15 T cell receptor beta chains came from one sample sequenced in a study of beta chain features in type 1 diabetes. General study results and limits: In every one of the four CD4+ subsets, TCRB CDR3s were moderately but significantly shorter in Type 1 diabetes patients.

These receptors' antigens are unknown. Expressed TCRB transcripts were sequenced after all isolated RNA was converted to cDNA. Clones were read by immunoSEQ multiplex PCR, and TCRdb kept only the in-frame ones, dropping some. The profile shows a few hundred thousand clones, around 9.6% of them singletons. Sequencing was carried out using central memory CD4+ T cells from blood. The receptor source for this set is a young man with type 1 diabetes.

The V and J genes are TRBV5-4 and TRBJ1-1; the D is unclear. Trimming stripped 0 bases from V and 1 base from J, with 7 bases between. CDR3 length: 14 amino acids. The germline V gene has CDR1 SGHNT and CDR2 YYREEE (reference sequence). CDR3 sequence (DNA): TGTGCCAGCAGCTTGGCGGTACAGAACACTGAAGCTTTCTTT. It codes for CASSLAVQNTEAFF. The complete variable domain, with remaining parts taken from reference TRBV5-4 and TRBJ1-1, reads ETGVTQSPTHLIKTRGQQVTLRCSSQSGHNTVSWYQQALGQGPQFIFQYYREEENGRGNFPPRFSGLQFPNYSSELNVNALELDDSALYLCASSLAVQNTEAFFGQGTRLTVV.

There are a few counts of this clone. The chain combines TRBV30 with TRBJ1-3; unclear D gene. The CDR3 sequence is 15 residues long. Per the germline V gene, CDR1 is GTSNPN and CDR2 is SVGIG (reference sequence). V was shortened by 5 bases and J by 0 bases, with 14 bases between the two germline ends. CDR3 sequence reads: CAWFRGRLSGNTIYF. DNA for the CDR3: TGTGCCTGGTTCCGAGGCCGTCTCTCTGGAAACACCATATATTTT.

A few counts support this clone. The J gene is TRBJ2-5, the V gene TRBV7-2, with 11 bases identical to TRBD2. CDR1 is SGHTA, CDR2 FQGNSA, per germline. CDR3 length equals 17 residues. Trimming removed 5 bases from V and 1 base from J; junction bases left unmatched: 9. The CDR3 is CASSRKGLAGSQETQYF. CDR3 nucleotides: TGTGCCAGCAGCCGAAAAGGACTAGCGGGCTCCCAAGAGACCCAGTACTTC.

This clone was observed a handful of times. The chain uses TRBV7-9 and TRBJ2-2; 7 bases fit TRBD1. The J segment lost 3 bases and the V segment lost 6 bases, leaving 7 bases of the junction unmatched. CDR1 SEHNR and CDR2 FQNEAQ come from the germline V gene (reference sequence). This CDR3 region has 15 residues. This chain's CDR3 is CASSSDRADTGELFF. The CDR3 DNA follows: TGTGCCAGCAGTTCAGACAGGGCGGACACCGGGGAGCTGTTTTTT.

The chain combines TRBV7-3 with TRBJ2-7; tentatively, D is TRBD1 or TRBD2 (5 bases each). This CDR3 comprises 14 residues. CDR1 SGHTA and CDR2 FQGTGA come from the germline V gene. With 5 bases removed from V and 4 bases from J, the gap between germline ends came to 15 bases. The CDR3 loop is CASSPPGTEYEQYF. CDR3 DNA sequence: TGTGCCAGCAGCCCCCCCGGGACGGAATACGAGCAGTACTTC.

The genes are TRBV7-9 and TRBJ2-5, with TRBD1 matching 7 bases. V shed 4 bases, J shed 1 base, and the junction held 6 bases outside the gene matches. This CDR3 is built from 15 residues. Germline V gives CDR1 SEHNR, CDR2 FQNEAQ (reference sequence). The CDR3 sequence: CASSSIRGLQETQYF. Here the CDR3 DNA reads TGTGCCAGCAGCTCTATTAGGGGGCTCCAAGAGACCCAGTACTTC.

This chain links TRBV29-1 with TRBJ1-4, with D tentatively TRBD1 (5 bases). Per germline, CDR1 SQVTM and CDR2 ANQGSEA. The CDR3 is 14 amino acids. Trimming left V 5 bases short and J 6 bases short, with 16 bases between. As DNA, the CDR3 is TGCAGCGTTCACGGGACCGTTCGTGATGAAAAACTGTTTTTT. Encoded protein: CSVHGTVRDEKLFF.

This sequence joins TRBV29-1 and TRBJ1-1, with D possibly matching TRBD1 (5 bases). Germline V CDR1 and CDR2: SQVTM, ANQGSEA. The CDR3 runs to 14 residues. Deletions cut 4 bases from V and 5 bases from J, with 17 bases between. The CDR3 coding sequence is TGCAGCGTTGCGGGTGGGAGGGGTAGGACTGAAGCTTTCTTT. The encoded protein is CSVAGGRGRTEAFF.

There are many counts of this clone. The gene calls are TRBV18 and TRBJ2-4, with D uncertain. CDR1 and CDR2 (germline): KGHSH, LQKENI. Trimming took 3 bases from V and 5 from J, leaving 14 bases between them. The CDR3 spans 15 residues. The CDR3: CASSPSLGPQNIQYF. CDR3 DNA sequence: TGTGCCAGCTCACCTTCTCTCGGCCCTCAAAACATTCAGTACTTC.

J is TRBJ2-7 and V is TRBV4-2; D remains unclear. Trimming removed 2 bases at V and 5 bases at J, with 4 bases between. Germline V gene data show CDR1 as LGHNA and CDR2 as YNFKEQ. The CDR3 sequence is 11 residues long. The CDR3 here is CASSQTDEQYF. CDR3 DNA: TGTGCCAGCAGCCAAACCGACGAGCAGTACTTC.

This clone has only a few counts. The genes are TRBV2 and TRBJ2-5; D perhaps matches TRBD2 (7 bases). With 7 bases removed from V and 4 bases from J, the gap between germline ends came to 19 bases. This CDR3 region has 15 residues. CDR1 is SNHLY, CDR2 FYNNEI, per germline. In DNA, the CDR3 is TGTGCCAGCATTTCCGAGGGGGGGCGGAGAGAGACCCAGTACTTC. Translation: CASISEGGRRETQYF.

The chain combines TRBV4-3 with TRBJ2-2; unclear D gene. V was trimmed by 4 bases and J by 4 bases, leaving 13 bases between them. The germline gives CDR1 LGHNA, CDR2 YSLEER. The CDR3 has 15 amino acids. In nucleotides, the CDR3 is TGCGCCAGCAGCCCCCCGGCTCCCAGCACCGGGGAGCTGTTTTTT. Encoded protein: CASSPPAPSTGELFF.

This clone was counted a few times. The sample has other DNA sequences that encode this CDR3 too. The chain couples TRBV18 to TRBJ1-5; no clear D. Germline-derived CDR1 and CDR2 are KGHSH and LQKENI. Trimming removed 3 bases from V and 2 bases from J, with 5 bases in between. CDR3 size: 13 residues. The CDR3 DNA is TGTGCCAGCTCACCCGGGGGCAATCAGCCCCAGCATTTT. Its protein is CASSPGGNQPQHF.

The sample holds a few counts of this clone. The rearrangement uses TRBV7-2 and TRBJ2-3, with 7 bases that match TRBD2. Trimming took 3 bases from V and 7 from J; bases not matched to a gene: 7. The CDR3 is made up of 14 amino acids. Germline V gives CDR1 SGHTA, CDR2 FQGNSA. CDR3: CASSFRRESYTQYF. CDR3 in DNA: TGTGCCAGCAGCTTCAGGCGGGAGTCGTATACGCAGTATTTT.

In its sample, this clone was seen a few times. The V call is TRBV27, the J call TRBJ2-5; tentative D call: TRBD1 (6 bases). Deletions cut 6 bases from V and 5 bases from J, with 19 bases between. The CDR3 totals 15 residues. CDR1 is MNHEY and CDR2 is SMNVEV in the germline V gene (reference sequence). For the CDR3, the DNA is TGTGCCAGCAGGCCTTTCGGGACAAACATTGAGACCCAGTACTTC. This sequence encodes CASRPFGTNIETQYF.